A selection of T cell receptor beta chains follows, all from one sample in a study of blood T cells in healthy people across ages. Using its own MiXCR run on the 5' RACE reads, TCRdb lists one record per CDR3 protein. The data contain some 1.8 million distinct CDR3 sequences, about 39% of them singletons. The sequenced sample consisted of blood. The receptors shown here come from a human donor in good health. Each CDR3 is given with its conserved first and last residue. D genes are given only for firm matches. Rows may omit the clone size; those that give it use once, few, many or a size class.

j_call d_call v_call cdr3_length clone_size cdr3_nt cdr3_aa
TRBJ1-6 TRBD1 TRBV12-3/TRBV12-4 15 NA TGTGCCAGCAGGCAACCGGGACAGACGAATTCACCCCTCCACTTT CASRQPGQTNSPLHF
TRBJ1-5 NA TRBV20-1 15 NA TGCAGTGCTAGATTGATGGGGGGCGGCAATCAGCCCCAGCATTTT CSARLMGGGNQPQHF
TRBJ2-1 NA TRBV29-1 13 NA TGCAGCGTTGAAGGGGGGACCTACAATGAGCAGTTCTTC CSVEGGTYNEQFF
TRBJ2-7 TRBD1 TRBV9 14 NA TGTGCCAGCAACGGGTGGACAGGGGGCAACGAGCAGTACTTC CASNGWTGGNEQYF
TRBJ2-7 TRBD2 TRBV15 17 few TGTGCCACCAGCAGAGATTGGGTAGCGGGGTGTACCTACGAGCAGTACTTC CATSRDWVAGCTYEQYF
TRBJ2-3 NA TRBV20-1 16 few TGCAGTGCTAGAGATAGCGGTTCTGCTGGAGCAGATACGCAGTATTTT CSARDSGSAGADTQYF
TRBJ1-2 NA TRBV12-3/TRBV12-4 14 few TGTGCCAGCAGTTTGGTCGGGCAGGCCGACGGCTACACCTTC CASSLVGQADGYTF
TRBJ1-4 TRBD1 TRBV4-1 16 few TGCGCCAGCAGCCCCGGGACAGCCGCAACTAATGAAAAACTGTTTTTT CASSPGTAATNEKLFF
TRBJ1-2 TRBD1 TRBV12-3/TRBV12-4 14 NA TGTGCCAGCAGTTCGACAGGGGGTCTATATGGCTACACCTTC CASSSTGGLYGYTF
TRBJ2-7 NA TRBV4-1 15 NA TGCGCCAGCAGCCATACAGGGACATTTGTCTACGAGCAGTACTTC CASSHTGTFVYEQYF
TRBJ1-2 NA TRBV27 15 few TGTGCCAGCAGTTTAGTAGGCGCCACTAACTATGGCTACACCTTC CASSLVGATNYGYTF
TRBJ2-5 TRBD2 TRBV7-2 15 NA TGTGCCAGCAGCTTACGCAGCGGGGGCCCCTCCGGCCAGTACTTC CASSLRSGGPSGQYF
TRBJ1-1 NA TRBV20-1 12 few TGCAGTGCGGGGGGGCCGAACACTGAAGCTTTCTTT CSAGGPNTEAFF
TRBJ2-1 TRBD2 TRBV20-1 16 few TGCAGTGCTAGGGGGACTAGCGGGGGGGCCTTATATGAGCAGTTCTTC CSARGTSGGALYEQFF